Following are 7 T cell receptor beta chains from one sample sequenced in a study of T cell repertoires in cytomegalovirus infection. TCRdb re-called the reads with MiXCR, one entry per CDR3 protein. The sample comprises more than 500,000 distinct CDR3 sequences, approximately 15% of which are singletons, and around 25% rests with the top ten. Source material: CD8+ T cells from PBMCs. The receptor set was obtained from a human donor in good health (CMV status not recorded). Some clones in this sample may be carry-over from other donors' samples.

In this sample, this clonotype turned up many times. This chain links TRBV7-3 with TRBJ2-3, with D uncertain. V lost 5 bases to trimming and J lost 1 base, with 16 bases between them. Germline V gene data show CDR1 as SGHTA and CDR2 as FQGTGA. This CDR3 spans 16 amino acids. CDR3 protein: CASSQPDGLRTDTQYF. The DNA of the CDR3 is TGTGCCAGCAGCCAGCCCGACGGCCTTCGCACAGATACGCAGTATTTT.

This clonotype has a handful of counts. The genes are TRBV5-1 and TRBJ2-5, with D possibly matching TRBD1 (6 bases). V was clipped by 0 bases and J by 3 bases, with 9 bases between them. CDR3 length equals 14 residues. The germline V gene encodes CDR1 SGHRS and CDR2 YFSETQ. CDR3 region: CASSLVGDKETQYF. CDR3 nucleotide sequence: TGCGCCAGCAGCTTGGTAGGGGACAAAGAGACCCAGTACTTC.

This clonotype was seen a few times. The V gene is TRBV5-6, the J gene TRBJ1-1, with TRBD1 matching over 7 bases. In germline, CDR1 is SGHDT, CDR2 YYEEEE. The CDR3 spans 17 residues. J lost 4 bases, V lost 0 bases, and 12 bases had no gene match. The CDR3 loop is CASSLVGRQGFITEAFF. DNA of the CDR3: TGTGCCAGCAGCTTGGTGGGTCGACAGGGATTTATCACTGAAGCTTTCTTT.

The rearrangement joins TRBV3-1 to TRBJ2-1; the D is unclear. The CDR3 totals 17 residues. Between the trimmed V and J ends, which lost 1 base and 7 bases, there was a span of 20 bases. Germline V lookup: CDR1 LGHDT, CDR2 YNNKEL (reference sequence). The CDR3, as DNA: TGTGCCAGCAGCCAAGGGCCCCATGACCCGGGCAATAATGAGCAGTTCTTC. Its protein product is CASSQGPHDPGNNEQFF.

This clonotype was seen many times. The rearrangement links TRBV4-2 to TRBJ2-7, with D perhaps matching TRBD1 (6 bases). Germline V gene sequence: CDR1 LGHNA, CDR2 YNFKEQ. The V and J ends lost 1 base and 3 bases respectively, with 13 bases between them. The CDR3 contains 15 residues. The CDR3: CASSQVEQGHYEQYF. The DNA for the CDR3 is TGTGCCAGCAGCCAAGTGGAACAGGGACACTACGAGCAGTACTTC.

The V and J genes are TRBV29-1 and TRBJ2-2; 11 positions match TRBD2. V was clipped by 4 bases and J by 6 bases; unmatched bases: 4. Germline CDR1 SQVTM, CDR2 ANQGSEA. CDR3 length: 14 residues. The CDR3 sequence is CSVATSGAPGELFF. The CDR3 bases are TGCAGCGTTGCGACTAGCGGGGCCCCCGGGGAGCTGTTTTTT.

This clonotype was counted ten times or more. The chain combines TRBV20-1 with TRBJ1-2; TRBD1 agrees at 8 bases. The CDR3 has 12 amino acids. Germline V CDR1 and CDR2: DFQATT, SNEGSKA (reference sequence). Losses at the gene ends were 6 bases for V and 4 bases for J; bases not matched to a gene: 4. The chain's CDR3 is CSATGTGYGYTF. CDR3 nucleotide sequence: TGCAGTGCCACCGGGACAGGCTATGGCTACACCTTC.